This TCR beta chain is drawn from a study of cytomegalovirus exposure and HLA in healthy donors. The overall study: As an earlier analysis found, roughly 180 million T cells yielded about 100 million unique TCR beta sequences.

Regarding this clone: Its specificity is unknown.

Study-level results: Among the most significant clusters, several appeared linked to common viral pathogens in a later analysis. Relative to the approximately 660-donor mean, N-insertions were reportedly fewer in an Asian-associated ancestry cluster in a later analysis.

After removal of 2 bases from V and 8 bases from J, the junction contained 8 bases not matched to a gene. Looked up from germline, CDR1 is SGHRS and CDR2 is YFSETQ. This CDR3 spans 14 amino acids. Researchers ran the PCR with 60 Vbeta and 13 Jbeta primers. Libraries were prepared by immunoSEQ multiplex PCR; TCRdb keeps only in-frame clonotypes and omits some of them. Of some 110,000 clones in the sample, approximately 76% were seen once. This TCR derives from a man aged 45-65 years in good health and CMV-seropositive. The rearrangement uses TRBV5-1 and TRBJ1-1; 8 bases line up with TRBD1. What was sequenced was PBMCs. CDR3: CASSFSPGGGEAFF. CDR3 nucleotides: TGCGCCAGCAGCTTTTCCCCAGGGGGCGGGGAAGCTTTCTTT.